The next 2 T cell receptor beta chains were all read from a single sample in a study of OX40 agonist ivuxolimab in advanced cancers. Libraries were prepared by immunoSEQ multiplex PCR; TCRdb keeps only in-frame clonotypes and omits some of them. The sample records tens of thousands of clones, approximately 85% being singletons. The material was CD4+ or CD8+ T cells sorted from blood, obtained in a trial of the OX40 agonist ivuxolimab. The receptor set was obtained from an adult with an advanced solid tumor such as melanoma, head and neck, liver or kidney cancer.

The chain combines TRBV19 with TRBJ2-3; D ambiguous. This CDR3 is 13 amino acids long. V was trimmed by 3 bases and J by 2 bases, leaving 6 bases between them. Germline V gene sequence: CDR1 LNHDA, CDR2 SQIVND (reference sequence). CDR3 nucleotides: TGTGCCAGTAGTATTGGGGTCACAGATACGCAGTATTTT. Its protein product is CASSIGVTDTQYF.

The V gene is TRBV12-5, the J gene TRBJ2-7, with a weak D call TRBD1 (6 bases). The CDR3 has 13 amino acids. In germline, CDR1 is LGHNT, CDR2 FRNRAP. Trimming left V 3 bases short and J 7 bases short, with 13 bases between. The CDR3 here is CASGLGTQGEQYF. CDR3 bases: TGTGCTAGTGGTTTAGGGACCCAGGGGGAGCAGTACTTC.